This entry lists 12 T cell receptor beta chains sequenced from one sample in a study of CD8 T cells in ankylosing spondylitis. One entry per CDR3 protein, called by TCRdb with MiXCR from the 5' RACE reads. The table shows hundreds of thousands of distinct CDR3 sequences, with around 20% occurring only once. The sequenced material came from blood, either unsorted or a sorted T cell fraction (not recorded which). These receptors came from a male donor with ankylosing spondylitis or in good health (not recorded which).

V is TRBV4-2 and J is TRBJ1-1; D unclear. The CDR3 has 14 residues. The V gene lost 0 bases and the J gene lost 10 bases, with 15 bases spanning the gap. Germline V gene lookup returns CDR1 LGHNA and CDR2 YNFKEQ. CDR3 DNA: TGTGCCAGCAGCCAAGAAGGGCTCAACCCCCGAGCTTTCTTT. It is translated as CASSQEGLNPRAFF.

This clonotype was detected a few times. The chain joins TRBV12-3 or TRBV12-4 to TRBJ1-2; D is undetermined. V lost 3 bases to trimming and J lost 5 bases, with 13 bases between them. The CDR3 has 14 residues. In DNA form, the CDR3 reads TGTGCCAGCAGTTTTACGGGGAGCGGGTATGGCTACACCTTC. Its translation: CASSFTGSGYGYTF.

The rearrangement links TRBV20-1 to TRBJ2-7; TRBD2 is a possible D gene (6 bases). The CDR3 totals 14 residues. The V gene's germline CDR1 is DFQATT and CDR2 SNEGSKA (reference sequence). V was shortened by 5 bases and J by 2 bases, with 16 bases between the two germline ends. The CDR3 loop reads CSAVGLKGAYEQYF. DNA of the CDR3: TGCAGTGCTGTCGGACTAAAAGGGGCCTACGAGCAGTACTTC.

The chain links TRBV12-3 or TRBV12-4 to TRBJ2-3, with 9 bases matching TRBD2. The CDR3 has 20 amino acids. Losses at the gene ends were 5 bases for V and 0 bases for J; bases not matched to a gene: 18. CDR3 amino acids: CASSKPRVGGGAVSTDTQYF. The CDR3 nucleotides read TGTGCCAGCAGTAAACCCAGAGTGGGCGGGGGGGCCGTTAGCACAGATACGCAGTATTTT.

This clonotype has only a few counts. The rearrangement joins TRBV6-1 to TRBJ2-7; 10 bases line up with TRBD2. The germline CDR1 and CDR2 sequences are MNHNS and SASEGT. With V trimmed by 6 bases and J by 5 bases, 7 bases remained unmatched. The CDR3 sequence is 14 residues long. The CDR3 coding sequence is TGTGCCAGCAGGGCCGGGACTAGCGTCAACGAGCAGTACTTC. It translates to CASRAGTSVNEQYF.

This clonotype was observed a handful of times. This chain connects TRBV29-1 to TRBJ2-1, with 7 bases fitting TRBD1. Trimming at V came to 5 bases and at J to 6 bases, leaving 13 bases not matched to a gene. Germline V gene lookup returns CDR1 SQVTM and CDR2 ANQGSEA. CDR3 length: 15 amino acids. The chain's CDR3 is CSVPLFPNRGNEQFF. Here the CDR3 DNA reads TGCAGCGTTCCCCTTTTCCCTAACAGGGGCAATGAGCAGTTCTTC.

Here the CDR3 reads CASSLLGLAERPDTQYF. CDR3 nucleotides: TGTGCCAGCAGTTTATTGGGACTAGCAGAGCGGCCAGATACGCAGTATTTT. This chain uses TRBV12-3 or TRBV12-4 with TRBJ2-3, with 9 bases fitting TRBD2. CDR3 length: 17 amino acids. With V trimmed by 2 bases and J by 4 bases, 10 bases remained unmatched.

The chain joins TRBV29-1 to TRBJ1-2; D is undetermined. Trimming pared 5 bases from V and 7 bases from J, leaving 11 bases between. CDR1 and CDR2 (germline): SQVTM, ANQGSEA. The CDR3 covers 11 residues. The CDR3 DNA reads as TGCAGCGTTATTTGGAGTGGTGGCTACACCTTC. Amino acids: CSVIWSGGYTF.

This clonotype has just a few counts. V is TRBV5-4 and J is TRBJ2-7, with D possibly matching TRBD1 (6 bases). CDR1 is SGHNT and CDR2 is YYREEE in the germline V gene (reference sequence). The V and J ends lost 0 bases and 9 bases respectively, with 19 bases between them. This CDR3 comprises 15 residues. The CDR3 DNA sequence: TGTGCCAGCAGCTTGGATTTGGGTGGGACACGGGGGCAGTACTTC. Its protein is CASSLDLGGTRGQYF.

This clonotype turned up a few times. The gene calls are TRBV12-3 or TRBV12-4 and TRBJ1-1, with D hard to call. The CDR3 consists of 13 residues. Trimming cost V 7 bases and J 5 bases, with 14 bases left between them. The CDR3 DNA reads as TGTGCCAGCACCCGGGTTGGAGGTACTGAAGCTTTCTTT. Its protein product is CASTRVGGTEAFF.

This clonotype has more than one count but fewer than ten. CDR3 nucleotide sequence: TGTGCCAGCAGCTTATCCCCGAGGTCACAGCCGGGCACCGGGGAGCTGTTTTTT. It specifies CASSLSPRSQPGTGELFF. V and J are TRBV7-6 and TRBJ2-2; the D is unclear. V lost 2 bases, J lost 4 bases, and 20 bases lay in between. CDR3 length equals 18 residues. The germline V gene has CDR1 SGHVS and CDR2 FNYEAQ. Full variable domain (remainder filled in from reference TRBV7-6 and TRBJ2-2): GAGVSQSPRYKVTKRGQDVALRCDPISGHVSLYWYRQALGQGPEFLTYFNYEAQQDKSGLPNDRFSAERPEGSISTLTIQRTEQRDSAMYRCASSLSPRSQPGTGELFFGEGSRLTVL.

This clonotype was picked up a small number of times. J is TRBJ2-5 and V is TRBV25-1, with D unresolved. The V end was cut by 2 bases, the J end by 3 bases, with 4 bases between. The CDR3 sequence is 12 residues long. Germline CDR1 reads MGHDK; CDR2 reads SYGVNS. The CDR3 nucleotides read TGTGCCAGCAGTGAAATAGAAGAGACCCAGTACTTC. Translating it yields CASSEIEETQYF. The full variable domain, in which reference TRBV25-1 and TRBJ2-5 provide the parts outside the CDR3, is EADIYQTPRYLVIGTGKKITLECSQTMGHDKMYWYQQDPGMELHLIHYSYGVNSTEKGDLSSESTVSRIRTEHFPLTLESARPSHTSQYLCASSEIEETQYFGPGTRLLVL.